Detailed here is one TCR beta chain. Antigen unknown. All of the donors resided in Nashville, Tennessee, and each was a Caucasian adult. Each PCR replicate run on unsorted PBMC took in approximately 300 ng DNA, tens of thousands of T cell genomes. Sequencing was performed with immunoSEQ multiplex PCR; in TCRdb, only in-frame clones are kept and a portion is missing. The data contain about 460,000 clones, over 60% of them singletons. Germline-derived CDR1 and CDR2 are SEHNR and FQNEAQ (reference sequence). The CDR3 extends over 14 amino acids. The V gene lost 5 bases and the J gene lost 0 bases, with 5 bases spanning the gap. This sample stems from a study of shared clonotypes between healthy human individuals. Study results and limitations: Exclusively blood specimens were collected; tissue repertoires likely differ.

The source is a woman aged 40 to 50 in good health. Some clones in this sample may be carry-over from other donors' samples. Sequenced input: PBMCs. V usage is TRBV7-9 and J usage is TRBJ2-6; D is ambiguous. CDR3 nucleotide sequence: TGTGCCAGCAGCGCTGACTCTGGGGCCAACGTCCTGACTTTC. Translating gives CASSADSGANVLTF.